This TCR beta chain was recovered during a study of regulatory T cells in long-lasting Graves disease. As for the study in general: The term persistent Graves' disease signified upward of 5 years on antithyroid drugs with positive TSH receptor antibodies. Study-level results: There were preferences for TRBV28, TRBJ1-2 and TRBJ2-5 in persistent disease.

V lost 6 bases to trimming and J lost 3 bases, with 11 bases between them. CDR1 MDHEN and CDR2 SYDVKM come from the germline V gene. The CDR3 contains 13 residues. Time point indicated: persistent/refractory GD, antithyroid drugs over 5 years with positive TRAb. Isolated PBMC RNA provided the starting material for the TCR library. This clonotype has at least ten counts. Antigen: not known. Through Arm-PCR of CDR3 regions and iRepertoire HTBI primers, TCR beta libraries were built. MiXCR, applied by TCRdb to the multiplex PCR reads, yields one record per CDR3 protein. The sample includes some 430,000 distinct CDR3 sequences, 20% to 25% of them seen just once.

The TCR sequence derives from a female donor with Graves disease. This specimen consisted of peripheral blood mononuclear cells (PBMCs), obtained when the disease was refractory, from a patient treated with antithyroid drugs. This chain connects TRBV28 to TRBJ2-5; no clear D. CDR3 protein: CASRRSAEETQYF. In DNA, the CDR3 is TGTGCCAGCAGAAGAAGTGCAGAAGAGACCCAGTACTTC.